Sequencing of this T cell receptor (beta chain) was carried out in a study of CD8 T cells in Susac syndrome. As for the study in general: At the time their blood was drawn, patients with Susac syndrome were either therapy-naive, on corticosteroids (with some of them also receiving intravenous immunoglobulin), or on intravenous immunoglobulin alone.

CDR1 and CDR2 (germline): SNHLY, FYNNEI. The ends were cut back, 3 bases at V and 9 bases at J, with 11 bases in the middle. CDR3 length: 12 amino acids. As to this clonotype: Its antigen is not identified.

Broader study findings: In TEMRA cells and active patients, CD8+ clonal expansion in Susac reached its peak. Across the total CD8+ repertoires, over 15 Susac-specific public clones were detected, and across the CD8+ TEMRA repertoires, roughly 5 such clones were detected.

The RNA, about 0.45 to 1 ug, was put through reverse transcription using random hexamers. The authors amplified TCR beta CDR3 across 54 Vbeta and 13 Jbeta using immunoSEQ multiplex PCR. TCRdb processed the immunoSEQ multiplex PCR reads anew with MiXCR; each CDR3 protein has one entry. The sample lists about 100,000 distinct CDR3 sequences, approximately 95% seen once, with approximately 0.33% in the top ten. The chain employs TRBV2 and TRBJ1-1; D is unresolved. This receptor was identified in a human donor with Susac syndrome. Sequencing used CD8+ T cells from PBMCs. CDR3 coding DNA: TGTGCCAGCAGTGAGATGGGTGCTAAAGCTTTCTTT. It codes for CASSEMGAKAFF.